Detailed here is one T cell receptor beta chain. The record originates from a study of shared T cell receptors in the human thymus. This CDR3 is 16 amino acids long. Germline CDR1 KGHSH, CDR2 LQKENI. With V trimmed by 0 bases and J by 3 bases, 3 bases remained unmatched. Clones were sequenced by immunoSEQ multiplex PCR, and TCRdb holds only the in-frame ones, with some missing. The sample includes hundreds of thousands of clones, 85% to 95% seen only once; the top ten take approximately 0.02%. The chain carries TRBV18 and TRBJ2-2; 8 positions match TRBD1. Material for sequencing was thymocytes. This TCR was sampled from a human donor. The CDR3 loop is CASSPPAGGDTGELFF. The CDR3 DNA reads as TGTGCCAGCTCACCACCGGCAGGGGGCGACACCGGGGAGCTGTTTTTT.